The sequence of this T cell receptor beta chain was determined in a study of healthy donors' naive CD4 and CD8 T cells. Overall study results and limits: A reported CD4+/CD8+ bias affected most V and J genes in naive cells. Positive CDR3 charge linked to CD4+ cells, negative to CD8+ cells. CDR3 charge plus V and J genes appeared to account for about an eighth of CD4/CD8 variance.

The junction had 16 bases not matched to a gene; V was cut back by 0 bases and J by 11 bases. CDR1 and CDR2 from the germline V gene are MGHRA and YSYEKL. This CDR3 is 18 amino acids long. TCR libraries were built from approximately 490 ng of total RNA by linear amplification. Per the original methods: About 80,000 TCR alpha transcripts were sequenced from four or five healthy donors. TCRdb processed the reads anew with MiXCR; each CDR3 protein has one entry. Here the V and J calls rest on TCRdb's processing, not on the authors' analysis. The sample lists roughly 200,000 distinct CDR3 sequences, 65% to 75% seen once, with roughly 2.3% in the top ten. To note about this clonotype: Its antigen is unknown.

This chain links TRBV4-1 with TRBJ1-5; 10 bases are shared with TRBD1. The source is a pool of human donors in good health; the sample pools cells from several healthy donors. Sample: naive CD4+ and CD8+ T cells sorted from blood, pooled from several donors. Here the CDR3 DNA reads TGCGCCAGCAGCCAAGAAGTGTCTGGGACAGGGGCCCCGGGGGCCCAGCATTTT. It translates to CASSQEVSGTGAPGAQHF.